The table lists the clone carrying this TCR beta chain with a few counts. Its antigen remains unknown. The data stem from a study of beta chain features in type 1 diabetes. Study overall: Age, gender, cell numbers and subset yield matched between patients and controls.

CD4+ cells of the naive, central memory, regulatory and stem cell-like memory types were sorted via CD45RO/CCR7/CD25/CD127/CD95/CD27. TCRB transcripts that were expressed got sequenced, as all of the isolated RNA had been reverse transcribed. Only in-frame clones appear in the TCRdb table, and some are missing; sequencing was by immunoSEQ multiplex PCR. The sample records about 190,000 clones, less than 9.5% being singletons. Points from the study as a whole: Researchers could not determine here whether HLA type influences TCRB rearrangement. For Type 1 diabetes patients, all four CD4+ subsets carried TCRB CDR3s that were moderately but significantly shorter.

The TCR originated in a woman in her forties with type 1 diabetes. Material for sequencing was central memory CD4+ T cells from blood.

The CDR3 sequence: CASGVSSTDTQYF. The CDR3 nucleotides read TGTGCCTCGGGGGTATCTAGCACAGATACGCAGTATTTT. This chain links TRBV30 with TRBJ2-3; a possible D gene is TRBD2 (6 bases). CDR1 is GTSNPN, CDR2 SVGIG, per germline (reference sequence). The CDR3 runs 13 residues. V was pared by 7 bases and J by 0 bases, with 11 bases between. The whole variable domain, remainder taken from reference TRBV30 and TRBJ2-3, is SQTIHQWPATLVQPVGSPLSLECTVEGTSNPNLYWYRQAAGRGLQLLFYSVGIGQISSEVPQNLSASRPQDRQFILSSKKLLLSDSGFYLCASGVSSTDTQYFGPGTRLTVL.